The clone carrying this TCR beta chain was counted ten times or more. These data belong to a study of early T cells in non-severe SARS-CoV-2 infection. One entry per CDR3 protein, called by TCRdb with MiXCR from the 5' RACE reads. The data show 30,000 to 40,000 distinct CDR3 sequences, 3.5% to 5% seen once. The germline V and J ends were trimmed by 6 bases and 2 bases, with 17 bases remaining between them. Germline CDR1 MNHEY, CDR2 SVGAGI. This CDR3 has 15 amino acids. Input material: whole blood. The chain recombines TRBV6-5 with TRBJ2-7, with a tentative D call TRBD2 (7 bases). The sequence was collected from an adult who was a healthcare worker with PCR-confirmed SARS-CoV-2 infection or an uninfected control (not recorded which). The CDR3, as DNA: TGTGCCAGCAGAAGGGGGGGGCTCCCCCCCTACGAGCAGTACTTC. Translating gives CASRRGGLPPYEQYF.